The next 20 T cell receptor beta chains were all read from a single sample in a study of CD8 T cells in ankylosing spondylitis. The study, taken as a whole, reports: Characteristic of ankylosing spondylitis blood, it appeared, was a TCR beta motif comprising roughly eight highly homologous variants.

MiXCR, applied by TCRdb to the 5' RACE reads, yields one record per CDR3 protein. The sample lists about 700,000 distinct CDR3 sequences, 15% to 20% occurring once. The antigens these receptors bind are not known. Sequencing was carried out using blood, either unsorted or a sorted T cell fraction (not recorded which). The receptors shown here come from a male donor with ankylosing spondylitis.

This clonotype showed up just a few times. This chain links TRBV12-3 or TRBV12-4 with TRBJ2-7, with 10 bases lining up with TRBD2. The CDR3 is 15 residues long. With 2 bases clipped from V and 4 bases from J, the junction kept 5 bases outside the gene matches. CDR3 in amino acids: CASSLLIAGGYEQYF. In nucleotides, the CDR3 is TGTGCCAGCAGTTTATTGATAGCGGGGGGTTACGAGCAGTACTTC.

The gene calls are TRBV10-2 and TRBJ2-1; D gene uncertain. The germline V and J ends were trimmed by 6 bases and 0 bases, with 9 bases remaining between them. Germline V gene sequence: CDR1 WSHSY, CDR2 SAAADI. The CDR3 is 14 amino acids. The CDR3 loop reads CASRDQSSYNEQFF. The CDR3 DNA sequence: TGCGCCAGCAGAGATCAAAGCTCCTACAATGAGCAGTTCTTC.

In this sample, this clonotype turned up a few times. This chain joins TRBV15 and TRBJ2-7, with D possibly matching TRBD2 (7 bases). V was clipped by 3 bases and J by 5 bases, with 11 bases between them. Looked up from germline, CDR1 is LNHNV and CDR2 is YYDKDF (reference sequence). The CDR3 totals 13 residues. The CDR3 DNA follows: TGTGCCACCAGCAGGAAGCGGGACAACGAGCAGTACTTC. It specifies CATSRKRDNEQYF.

CDR3 nucleotides: TGCGCCAGCAGCCGGGGGGACCTTGGATTCACCGGGGAGCTGTTTTTT. Its protein is CASSRGDLGFTGELFF. This chain joins TRBV5-1 and TRBJ2-2; 7 bases are a match to TRBD2. CDR3 length equals 16 residues. Germline lookup yields CDR1 SGHRS and CDR2 YFSETQ. Trimming removed 4 bases from V and 4 bases from J; junction bases left unmatched: 10.

In this sample, this clonotype turned up a few times. This sequence joins TRBV13 and TRBJ1-5, with D unclear. Germline loops: CDR1 PRHDT, CDR2 FYEKMQ (reference sequence). The CDR3 is made up of 14 amino acids. Trimming took 0 bases from V and 7 from J, leaving 10 bases between them. CDR3 DNA sequence: TGTGCCAGCAGCTTAGGCCTTTTGGGGCAGCCCCAGCATTTT. Translated: CASSLGLLGQPQHF. Full variable domain (rest looked up from reference TRBV13 and TRBJ1-5): AAGVIQSPRHLIKEKRETATLKCYPIPRHDTVYWYQQGPGQDPQFLISFYEKMQSDKGSIPDRFSAQQFSDYHSELNMSSLELGDSALYFCASSLGLLGQPQHFGDGTRLSIL.

The chain is built from TRBV12-3 or TRBV12-4 and TRBJ1-5; 7 nucleotides align to TRBD1. The J segment lost 4 bases and the V segment lost 4 bases, leaving 7 bases of the junction unmatched. CDR3 length equals 15 residues. The CDR3 nucleotides read TGTGCCAGCAGTTCCGGGACAGTCGGGAATCAGCCCCAGCATTTT. Translation: CASSSGTVGNQPQHF.

The genes are TRBV4-2 and TRBJ1-6, with no clear D. Trimming took off 0 bases at V and 10 bases at J, with 13 bases between the two ends. The CDR3 loop spans 15 amino acids. Germline V lookup: CDR1 LGHNA, CDR2 YNFKEQ. CDR3 in DNA: TGTGCCAGCAGCCAAGACTATGGGGTGGGATCACCCCTCCACTTT. It codes for CASSQDYGVGSPLHF.

This clonotype was seen more than once but under ten times. This rearrangement joins TRBV20-1 to TRBJ2-7; 8 nucleotides match TRBD2. The V gene end was trimmed by 0 bases and the J gene end by 1 base; junction bases not matched to a gene: 2. The CDR3 length is 14 residues. Germline-derived CDR1 and CDR2 are DFQATT and SNEGSKA (reference sequence). Here the CDR3 DNA reads TGCAGTGCTAGAGATCCGGGGGGGTCCTACGAGCAGTACTTC. Its protein is CSARDPGGSYEQYF.

At least ten counts were recorded for this clonotype. The J gene is TRBJ2-1, the V gene TRBV4-1; the match to TRBD2 covers 10 bases. CDR1 MGHRA and CDR2 YSYEKL come from the germline V gene. The CDR3 is 14 amino acids. V lost 1 base and J lost 8; bases outside the gene matches: 2. CDR3 loop: CASSQGGTSDEQFF. CDR3 coding DNA: TGCGCCAGCAGCCAAGGAGGGACTAGCGATGAGCAGTTCTTC.

This clonotype came up many times. This chain joins TRBV27 and TRBJ2-3; D might be TRBD1 (5 bases). This CDR3 contains 14 residues. CDR1 MNHEY and CDR2 SMNVEV come from the germline V gene (reference sequence). The V gene lost 0 bases and the J gene lost 6 bases, with 10 bases spanning the gap. This chain's CDR3 is CASSLSQGADTQYF. The CDR3 coding sequence is TGTGCCAGCAGTTTATCCCAGGGCGCTGATACGCAGTATTTT.

This clonotype was observed many times. This chain joins TRBV10-3 and TRBJ1-1; no firm D call. The CDR3 consists of 13 residues. V dropped 2 bases and J dropped 0 bases, with 4 bases sitting between them. Germline-derived CDR1 and CDR2 are ENHRY and SYGVKD. The CDR3 DNA reads TGTGCCATCAGTGAGGACATGAACACTGAAGCTTTCTTT. Translation: CAISEDMNTEAFF.

The chain has TRBV20-1 and TRBJ2-1; D is unresolved. Germline V lookup: CDR1 DFQATT, CDR2 SNEGSKA (reference sequence). Trimming left V 1 base short and J 5 bases short, with 9 bases between. CDR3 length: 13 amino acids. The CDR3 sequence: CSARAPENNEQFF. The CDR3 nucleotides are TGCAGTGCTAGAGCACCTGAGAACAATGAGCAGTTCTTC.

V usage is TRBV27 and J usage is TRBJ1-2; D possibly corresponds to TRBD1 (5 bases). This CDR3 is built from 13 residues. Germline V gene lookup returns CDR1 MNHEY and CDR2 SMNVEV (reference sequence). V lost 2 bases to trimming and J lost 4 bases, with 8 bases between them. The CDR3 DNA follows: TGTGCCAGCAGTTTAGGGGCGCGCTATGGCTACACCTTC. This codes for CASSLGARYGYTF.

The chain couples TRBV10-3 to TRBJ2-1; D unresolved. Germline CDR1 is ENHRY and CDR2 is SYGVKD. V lost 0 bases and J lost 5, with 14 bases in between. The CDR3 spans 16 residues. The CDR3: CAISESTARWDNEQFF. The CDR3 region has the DNA TGTGCCATCAGTGAGTCTACGGCTCGCTGGGACAATGAGCAGTTCTTC.

This clonotype was detected only a few times. The chain uses TRBV9 and TRBJ1-3; D ambiguous. The ends were cut back, 0 bases at V and 0 bases at J, with 16 bases in the middle. Germline CDR1 reads SGDLS; CDR2 reads YYNGEE. The CDR3 spans 18 residues. The CDR3 here is CASSVGLVGKSSGNTIYF. The DNA for the CDR3 is TGTGCCAGCAGCGTAGGTCTAGTTGGGAAGAGCTCTGGAAACACCATATATTTT. The variable domain in full, with the rest retrieved from reference TRBV9 and TRBJ1-3, is DSGVTQTPKHLITATGQRVTLRCSPRSGDLSVYWYQQSLDQGLQFLIQYYNGEERAKGNILERFSAQQFPDLHSELNLSSLELGDSALYFCASSVGLVGKSSGNTIYFGEGSWLTVV.

V gene TRBV5-1 combines with J gene TRBJ1-6, with a weak D call TRBD1 (6 bases). V gave up 4 bases and J gave up 6 bases, with 14 bases separating them. Germline V gene sequence: CDR1 SGHRS, CDR2 YFSETQ. The CDR3 totals 15 residues. The DNA of the CDR3 is TGCGCCAGCAGCCCCGGGACACCGTTTAATTCACCCCTCCACTTT. Translating gives CASSPGTPFNSPLHF.

Only a few counts were recorded for this clonotype. V usage is TRBV27 and J usage is TRBJ2-7; maybe TRBD1 (6 bases). This CDR3 region has 14 residues. V lost 4 bases to trimming and J lost 2 bases, with 12 bases between them. CDR1 is MNHEY and CDR2 is SMNVEV in the germline V gene (reference sequence). This CDR3 reads CASSSVEGAYEQYF. As DNA, the CDR3 is TGTGCCAGCAGTTCGGTCGAGGGGGCCTACGAGCAGTACTTC.

This clonotype was seen more than once but under ten times. The chain has TRBV5-1 and TRBJ1-2; D not resolved. This CDR3 is built from 14 residues. Per the germline V gene, CDR1 is SGHRS and CDR2 is YFSETQ. V was shortened by 0 bases and J by 0 bases, with 6 bases between the two germline ends. The CDR3 loop reads CASSLGDTNYGYTF. The CDR3 coding sequence is TGCGCCAGCAGCTTGGGCGACACTAACTATGGCTACACCTTC.

This clonotype was seen a few times. The rearrangement uses TRBV20-1 and TRBJ2-3; 7 nucleotides match TRBD1. J was trimmed by 2 bases and V by 3 bases; bases with no gene match: 8. This CDR3 comprises 15 residues. Germline V CDR1 and CDR2: DFQATT, SNEGSKA (reference sequence). CDR3 region: CSASLGTVSTDTQYF. CDR3 coding DNA: TGCAGTGCTAGTCTAGGGACAGTTTCCACAGATACGCAGTATTTT.

The J gene is TRBJ1-2, the V gene TRBV2; 7 nucleotides agree with TRBD1. Trimming took 3 bases from V and 1 from J; bases not matched to a gene: 11. The germline V gene encodes CDR1 SNHLY and CDR2 FYNNEI. This CDR3 contains 17 residues. CDR3 loop: CASSEQGTGTDNYGYTF. The DNA of the CDR3 is TGTGCCAGCAGTGAGCAGGGAACCGGGACAGATAACTATGGCTACACCTTC.